Given below is one T cell receptor (beta chain) in context. TCRdb's table, derived via immunoSEQ multiplex PCR, lists solely in-frame clones and lacks some. Of tens of thousands of clones in the sample, roughly 90% were seen once. Germline V gene data show CDR1 as SGHAT and CDR2 as FQNNGV. The CDR3 has 16 residues. V was clipped by 5 bases and J by 4 bases; unmatched bases: 13. The entry originates in a study of OX40 agonist ivuxolimab in advanced cancers. This TCR was recovered from an adult with an advanced solid tumor such as melanoma, head and neck, liver or kidney cancer. This chain uses TRBV11-2 with TRBJ2-5; TRBD1 matches 7 bases. The sample was CD4+ or CD8+ T cells sorted from blood, taken in a trial of the OX40 agonist ivuxolimab. DNA of the CDR3: TGTGCCAGCAGCCCGGACAGGACCCCTGGTGGAGAGACCCAGTACTTC. Protein sequence: CASSPDRTPGGETQYF. Looking up the rest from reference TRBV11-2 and TRBJ2-5 gives the full variable domain: EAGVAQSPRYKIIEKRQSVAFWCNPISGHATLYWYQQILGQGPKLLIQFQNNGVVDDSQLPKDRFSAERLKGVDSTLKIQPAKLEDSAVYLCASSPDRTPGGETQYFGPGTRLLVL.